This passage covers 14 T cell receptor beta chains from one sample sequenced in a study of shared clonotypes between healthy human individuals. Using immunoSEQ multiplex PCR, the repertoire was profiled, and TCRdb retains in-frame clones only, with some absent. The sample yields 2 million to 2.5 million clones, 85% to 95% seen once. Sequences were obtained from naive CD4+ T cells from PBMCs. Noted subset: CD45RA+ positively selected. The receptors originated from a man aged 18 to 35 in good health. Some clones in this sample may be carry-over from other donors' samples.

The chain is built from TRBV5-1 and TRBJ2-7, with D perhaps TRBD1 (5 bases). Germline lookup yields CDR1 SGHRS and CDR2 YFSETQ. V was clipped by 2 bases and J by 3 bases, with 12 bases between them. This CDR3 has 14 residues. Here the CDR3 DNA reads TGCGCCAGCAGCTTCCCAGGACAAAGCTACGAGCAGTACTTC. It yields the protein CASSFPGQSYEQYF.

The V call is TRBV30, the J call TRBJ2-5, with TRBD1 matching over 8 bases. With V trimmed by 1 base and J by 7 bases, 14 bases remained unmatched. From germline, CDR1 is GTSNPN and CDR2 SVGIG (reference sequence). The CDR3 runs 16 residues. The CDR3 bases are TGTGCCTGGAGTGGCAAGACAGGGGCAACAAGATGGACCCAGTACTTC. As protein: CAWSGKTGATRWTQYF.

The chain uses TRBV7-9 and TRBJ2-1; D gene uncertain. Trimming took off 1 base at V and 6 bases at J, with 13 bases between the two ends. Per the germline V gene, CDR1 is SEHNR and CDR2 is FQNEAQ (reference sequence). This CDR3 has 15 residues. The CDR3 coding sequence is TGTGCCAGCAGCTTAGTAACCCCCAGCTCCAATGAGCAGTTCTTC. This translates into CASSLVTPSSNEQFF.

The chain joins TRBV7-7 to TRBJ2-7, with 9 bases that match TRBD1. Germline loops: CDR1 SSHAT, CDR2 FNYEAQ (reference sequence). The CDR3 runs 14 residues. The junction had 4 bases not matched to a gene; V was cut back by 5 bases and J by 2 bases. The CDR3 DNA is TGTGCCAGCAGCCAGGGACAGGGACCCTACGAGCAGTACTTC. This sequence encodes CASSQGQGPYEQYF.

Comments on this clone: This sample also contains other DNA sequences that code for the same CDR3. The genes are TRBV5-1 and TRBJ2-7; the D call may be TRBD1 or TRBD2 (5 bases each). Germline V gene sequence: CDR1 SGHRS, CDR2 YFSETQ. Trimming shortened V by 0 bases and J by 2 bases, and 12 bases separated the two germline ends. This CDR3 comprises 15 residues. The CDR3 bases are TGCGCCAGCAGCTTGGACGGGACGGTAGCCTACGAGCAGTACTTC. Its protein product is CASSLDGTVAYEQYF.

This clone showed up just once. The chain joins TRBV6-1 to TRBJ1-2, with a weak D call TRBD1 (6 bases). With 4 bases removed from V and 0 bases from J, the gap between germline ends came to 12 bases. This CDR3 is built from 15 residues. Germline-derived CDR1 and CDR2 are MNHNS and SASEGT. This CDR3 is CASSAGETANYGYTF. CDR3 DNA: TGTGCCAGCAGTGCAGGGGAGACAGCTAACTATGGCTACACCTTC.

The V gene is TRBV6-5, the J gene TRBJ1-2; a possible D gene is TRBD1 (5 bases). Germline CDR1 MNHEY, CDR2 SVGAGI. This CDR3 has 13 residues. V lost 6 bases, J lost 3 bases, and 11 bases lay in between. The CDR3 region has the DNA TGTGCCAGCAGCCAGGGTGTCGACTATGGCTACACCTTC. It encodes CASSQGVDYGYTF.

This rearrangement joins TRBV7-2 to TRBJ1-1, with 7 bases matching TRBD1. Germline values: CDR1 SGHTA, CDR2 FQGNSA. This CDR3 has 15 residues. The J segment lost 7 bases and the V segment lost 5 bases, leaving 13 bases of the junction unmatched. CDR3 bases: TGTGCCAGCAGCGGCGGGGGGCCAGGGGGAGATGAAGCTTTCTTT. Translated, it gives CASSGGGPGGDEAFF.

Remarks on this clone: This sample includes further DNA sequences coding for the same CDR3. This chain uses TRBV19 with TRBJ2-7, with 8 bases matching TRBD1. V lost 5 bases to trimming and J lost 4 bases; unmatched junction nucleotides: 7. Germline V CDR1 and CDR2: LNHDA, SQIVND (reference sequence). This CDR3 is 14 amino acids long. The CDR3 sequence is CASSPRQGSYEQYF. CDR3 DNA: TGTGCCAGTAGTCCCAGACAGGGGTCGTACGAGCAGTACTTC.

CDR3 amino acids: CASSVVIANTEAFF. The CDR3, as DNA: TGTGCCAGCAGCGTAGTTATAGCGAACACTGAAGCTTTCTTT. V gene TRBV9 combines with J gene TRBJ1-1; D is unresolved. V gave up 0 bases and J gave up 1 base, with 7 bases separating them. Germline V CDR1 and CDR2: SGDLS, YYNGEE. CDR3 length equals 14 residues.

The chain employs TRBV5-1 and TRBJ2-7; 9 nucleotides line up with TRBD2. CDR1 is SGHRS, CDR2 YFSETQ, per germline. Trimming cost V 2 bases and J 4 bases; bases outside gene matches: 7. There are 15 residues in the CDR3. The CDR3 loop reads CASSFVAGAEYEQYF. The CDR3 DNA sequence: TGCGCCAGCAGCTTTGTAGCGGGAGCGGAGTACGAGCAGTACTTC.

As concerns this clone: A junction end diverges from the germline sequence, so it may reflect a read error. V and J are TRBV28 and TRBJ1-2, with D possibly being TRBD1 (6 bases). CDR3 length: 13 residues. Germline-derived CDR1 and CDR2 are MDHEN and SYDVKM. Here the CDR3 DNA reads TGTGCCAGCAGTTTATCGGGGAGAGGGGGTTGGGACTTC. Translation: CASSLSGRGGWDF.

The chain is built from TRBV7-9 and TRBJ1-4, with D perhaps TRBD1 (6 bases). V lost 4 bases and J 0 bases, leaving 9 bases between the germline ends. Germline V gives CDR1 SEHNR, CDR2 FQNEAQ (reference sequence). This CDR3 has 15 residues. The CDR3 is CASSWGRTTNEKLFF. The CDR3 bases are TGTGCCAGCAGCTGGGGGCGAACAACTAATGAAAAACTGTTTTTT.

The genes are TRBV5-1 and TRBJ2-7, with D unresolved. The CDR3 sequence is 14 residues long. CDR1 and CDR2 from the germline V gene are SGHRS and YFSETQ. Trimming cost V 1 base and J 5 bases, with 13 bases left between them. Here the CDR3 reads CASSLSTAVDEQYF. The CDR3 coding sequence is TGCGCCAGCAGCTTGTCGACGGCCGTGGACGAGCAGTACTTC.